This T cell receptor beta chain is drawn from a study of vaccination and CD4 T cells after COVID-19. Of note for this clonotype: Its antigen is unknown.

V lost 6 bases and J 8 bases, leaving 16 bases between the germline ends. The CDR3 covers 13 residues. Sequence data for DNA of cultured CD4+ T cells were generated by the Oncomine TCR Beta short-read assay. TCRdb fed the PCR reads into MiXCR, producing one record per CDR3 protein. The top ten hold about 18% of the sample, which has 13,000 or so distinct CDR3 sequences, 45% to 55% seen once. The treatment here: 10-day PBMC culture with coronavirus spike peptide pools or control peptides (ViraFEST assay). Negative selection yielded CD4+ T cells from day-10 cultures. The specimen was cultured CD4+ T cells from blood, collected after SARS-CoV-2 vaccination. The clonotype originates from a human donor with COVID-19. V gene TRBV12-3 or TRBV12-4 combines with J gene TRBJ1-1; a possible D gene is TRBD1 (6 bases). The CDR3 bases are TGTGCCAGCAGATCTACAGGGATAGGGGAAGCTTTCTTT. This translates into CASRSTGIGEAFF.